This T cell receptor beta chain appears in the sequencing data of a study of CD8 T cells in ankylosing spondylitis. This clonotype was counted a few times. The target antigen is unknown. Findings of the study overall: Characteristic of ankylosing spondylitis blood, it appeared, was a TCR beta motif comprising roughly eight highly homologous variants. In peripheral blood, disease-linked CD8+ clones occurred at relatively low frequencies. Clones tied to disease were said to be significantly enriched in matched ankylosing spondylitis synovial fluid.

TCRdb passed the 5' RACE reads through MiXCR, listing each CDR3 protein once. This sample has about 360,000 distinct CDR3 sequences, with roughly 14% found just once. Germline V gene sequence: CDR1 MNHNS, CDR2 SASEGT. The CDR3 contains 18 residues. Trimming took off 0 bases at V and 3 bases at J, with 18 bases between the two ends. Sequences were obtained from blood, either unsorted or a sorted T cell fraction (not recorded which). The rearrangement uses TRBV6-1 and TRBJ1-5; D remains unclear. This TCR was recovered from a male donor with ankylosing spondylitis or in good health (not recorded which). The CDR3 spells CASSEAGFGTTLNQPQHF. CDR3 DNA: TGTGCCAGCAGTGAAGCGGGTTTCGGAACAACCCTCAATCAGCCCCAGCATTTT.